What follows describes a single TCR beta chain. Per the germline V gene, CDR1 is SGHDT and CDR2 is YYEEEE. The CDR3 loop spans 15 amino acids. Germline trimming cut 2 bases from V and 6 bases from J; bases unmatched to any gene: 5. The data were obtained in a study of blood T cell repertoires in COVID-19. The overall study: Spain, Italy and the United States supplied samples that represented acute and convalescent COVID-19. Sources were T cells, B-cell-depleted T cells, or PBMCs; the material itself was cDNA or gDNA.

Original processing methods: Reference gene primer amplification gave estimated nucleated cell counts. Libraries were prepared by immunoSEQ multiplex PCR; TCRdb keeps only in-frame clonotypes and omits some of them. Clone size and V and J calls were adopted from that table, with D and trimming inferred from the DNA. The data contain approximately 65,000 clones, around 80% of them singletons. The chain has TRBV5-6 and TRBJ2-3; 11 nucleotides line up with TRBD2. This sequence was found in a man older than 75 with acute or convalescent COVID-19. Sequencing was done on a sample of peripheral blood. The CDR3 is CASSFLTSGTDTQYF. Here the CDR3 DNA reads TGTGCCAGCAGCTTCTTGACTAGCGGGACGGATACGCAGTATTTT. The entire variable domain, with the rest obtained from reference TRBV5-6 and TRBJ2-3, is as follows: DAGVTQSPTHLIKTRGQQVTLRCSPKSGHDTVSWYQQALGQGPQFIFQYYEEEERQRGNFPDRFSGHQFPNYSSELNVNALLLGDSALYLCASSFLTSGTDTQYFGPGTRLTVL.